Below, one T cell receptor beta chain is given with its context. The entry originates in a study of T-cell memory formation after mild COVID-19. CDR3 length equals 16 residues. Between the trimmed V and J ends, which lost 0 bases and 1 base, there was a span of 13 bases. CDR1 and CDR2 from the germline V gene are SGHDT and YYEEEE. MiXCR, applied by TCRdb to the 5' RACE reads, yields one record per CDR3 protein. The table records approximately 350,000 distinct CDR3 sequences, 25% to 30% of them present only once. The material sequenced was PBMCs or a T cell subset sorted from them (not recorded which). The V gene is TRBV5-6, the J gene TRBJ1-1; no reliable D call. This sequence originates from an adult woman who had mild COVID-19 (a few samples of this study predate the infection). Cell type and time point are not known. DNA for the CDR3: TGTGCCAGCAGCTTGGCTTCGGCAGGTCGGAACACTGAAGCTTTCTTT. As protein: CASSLASAGRNTEAFF.